Below, one T cell receptor (beta chain) is given with its context. Germline V CDR1 and CDR2: SEHNR, FQNEAQ (reference sequence). The CDR3 sequence is 13 residues long. V dropped 10 bases and J dropped 3 bases, with 16 bases sitting between them. The entry originates in a study of shared clonotypes between healthy human individuals. Overall study context: Per-donor plates numbered three CD4 naive, three CD4 memory, two CD8 naive and one CD8 memory.

The data were produced by immunoSEQ multiplex PCR, yet TCRdb's version contains in-frame clones alone and is incomplete. Of approximately 530,000 clones in the sample, roughly 95% were seen once. The clonotype comes from a woman in her twenties or thirties in good health. This rearrangement joins TRBV7-9 to TRBJ2-7, with TRBD1 as a possible D gene (5 bases). Sequencing was performed on naive CD4+ T cells sorted from blood. Described subset: CD45RA+ positively selected. CDR3 in amino acids: CATSSSGNYEQYF. The CDR3 DNA sequence: TGTGCCACCTCCTCGTCAGGGAACTACGAGCAGTACTTC.